The clone carrying this TCR beta chain was counted only a few times. The antigen is undetermined. By way of CD45RO/CCR7/CD25/CD127/CD95/CD27, the CD4+ regulatory, stem cell-like memory, central memory and naive cells were sorted. V shed 5 bases and J 6 bases; nucleotides not matched to a gene: 13. The CDR3 spans 16 residues. Germline V gives CDR1 SEHNR, CDR2 FQNEAQ (reference sequence). These data belong to a study of beta chain features in type 1 diabetes. Notes on the study in general: Within patients, naive, central memory and Treg TCRB repertoires seemed more similar than within healthy donors. Because the template was cDNA, high-expressing cells might be over-represented. The study found moderately but significantly shorter TCRB CDR3s in all four CD4+ subsets of Type 1 diabetes patients.

What was sequenced were expressed TCRB transcripts, since all of the isolated RNA had been reverse transcribed. Measured with immunoSEQ multiplex PCR; TCRdb has only the in-frame clones, and not every one. The table lists under 300,000 clones, approximately 8.1% of them singletons, with roughly 0.94% in the top ten. The chain recombines TRBV7-9 with TRBJ2-1; 7 bases map to TRBD2. The sequence derives from a woman between 18 and 29 years old in good health. Sample: central memory CD4+ T cells from blood. This CDR3 is CASSITGPSGGNEQFF. CDR3 DNA: TGTGCCAGCAGCATAACCGGGCCCTCGGGAGGCAATGAGCAGTTCTTC. The variable domain in full, completed from reference TRBV7-9 and TRBJ2-1, reads DTGVSQNPRHKITKRGQNVTFRCDPISEHNRLYWYRQTLGQGPEFLTYFQNEAQLEKSRLLSDRFSAERPKGSFSTLEIQRTEQGDSAMYLCASSITGPSGGNEQFFGPGTRLTVL.